Listed below are T cell receptor beta chains from one sample, sequenced in a study of shared clonotypes between healthy human individuals. TCRdb's table, derived via immunoSEQ multiplex PCR, lists solely in-frame clones and lacks some. The sample comprises about 1.1 million clones, 60% to 85% of which are singletons, and over 0.8% rests with the top ten. Sequencing input: memory CD4+ T cells from PBMCs. The receptors shown here come from a man aged 18 to 30 in good health. Some clones in this sample may be carry-over from other donors' samples. CDR3s include the opening cysteine and the closing phenylalanine or tryptophan. The order of the fields is V gene, clone size, J gene, D gene, CDR3 protein, CDR3 DNA. A D gene is named only where the DNA matches it firmly. Clone size is given for some rows only: seen once, a few or many times, or a class if the clone is expanded.

TRBV7-6	NA	TRBJ2-4	NA	CASSPLLRVREAKNIQYF	TGTGCCAGCAGCCCCCTCCTTCGAGTCAGGGAGGCCAAAAACATTCAGTACTTC
TRBV7-3	few	TRBJ1-1	NA	CASSLTGQMNTEAFF	TGTGCCAGCAGCTTAACCGGACAAATGAACACTGAAGCTTTCTTT
TRBV30	NA	TRBJ2-4	NA	CAWRSGILAKNIQYF	TGTGCCTGGAGATCAGGGATACTAGCCAAAAACATTCAGTACTTC
TRBV30	NA	TRBJ2-3	NA	CAWSTPSGGTDTQYF	TGTGCCTGGAGTACCCCTAGTGGAGGCACAGATACGCAGTATTTT
TRBV7-3	NA	TRBJ1-2	TRBD1	CASSATGAHGYTF	TGTGCCAGCAGCGCCACAGGGGCCCATGGCTACACCTTC
TRBV9	NA	TRBJ2-1	TRBD2	CASSVVSGGYNEQFF	TGTGCCAGCAGCGTAGTCAGCGGGGGGTACAATGAGCAGTTCTTC
TRBV5-1	NA	TRBJ1-1	NA	CASSLEFLNTEAFF	TGCGCCAGCAGCTTGGAGTTCCTGAACACTGAAGCTTTCTTT
TRBV6-1	NA	TRBJ1-4	NA	CASRSPGSTNEKLFF	TGTGCCAGCAGATCACCAGGGAGCACTAATGAAAAACTGTTTTTT
TRBV7-9	few	TRBJ2-2	TRBD2	CASNLAGNTGELFF	TGTGCCAGCAACCTAGCGGGGAACACCGGGGAGCTGTTTTTT
TRBV5-1	NA	TRBJ2-5	TRBD1	CASSATGNQETQYF	TGCGCCAGCAGCGCGACAGGGAACCAAGAGACCCAGTACTTC
TRBV6-1	NA	TRBJ2-2	NA	CASSDPRPGAFTGELFF	TGTGCCAGCAGTGACCCGCGACCGGGAGCTTTCACCGGGGAGCTGTTTTTT
TRBV29-1	NA	TRBJ2-5	NA	CSVKSPGPETQYF	TGCAGCGTGAAAAGCCCGGGGCCAGAGACCCAGTACTTC
TRBV2	many	TRBJ1-2	NA	CASSEAGDYGYTF	TGTGCCAGCAGTGAAGCCGGGGACTATGGCTACACCTTC
TRBV4-1	many	TRBJ2-2	TRBD1	CASSLRTGSNTGELFF	TGCGCCAGCAGCCTCCGGACAGGGAGTAACACCGGGGAGCTGTTTTTT
TRBV7-3	NA	TRBJ1-1	NA	CASSLGGSNTEAFF	TGTGCCAGCAGCTTAGGTGGGTCGAACACTGAAGCTTTCTTT
TRBV6-6	NA	TRBJ1-2	TRBD1	CASSDPHRDSYGYTF	TGTGCCAGCAGCGATCCACACCGGGACAGCTATGGCTACACCTTC
TRBV5-4	few	TRBJ2-5	NA	CASSPSGGGGETQYF	TGTGCCAGCAGCCCCAGTGGAGGGGGAGGAGAGACCCAGTACTTC
TRBV4-2	many	TRBJ1-3	NA	CASSLHSGNTIYF	TGTGCCAGCAGCCTTCATTCCGGAAACACCATATATTTT
TRBV7-4	once	TRBJ2-7	TRBD2	CASRGHCGRKSYEQYF	TGTGCCAGCCGAGGGCACTGCGGGAGGAAATCCTACGAGCAGTACTTC
TRBV4-1	NA	TRBJ2-5	NA	CASSQDPDIPGQETQYF	TGCGCCAGCAGCCAAGATCCCGACATTCCAGGCCAAGAGACCCAGTACTTC
TRBV4-2	NA	TRBJ2-7	NA	CASSSAMTTGSYEQYF	TGTGCCAGCAGCTCAGCCATGACAACAGGGTCCTACGAGCAGTACTTC
TRBV10-2	once	TRBJ1-2	TRBD1	CASIPGQGFYSGYTF	TGCGCCAGCATTCCGGGACAGGGGTTTTACTCTGGCTACACCTTC
TRBV7-8	NA	TRBJ2-3	NA	CASSNTRVVNTQYF	TGTGCCAGCAGCAATACTAGGGTGGTAAATACGCAGTATTTT
TRBV28	NA	TRBJ1-2	NA	CASSFVSTGSNYGYTF	TGTGCCAGCAGTTTCGTGTCCACAGGATCTAACTATGGCTACACCTTC
TRBV5-1	NA	TRBJ2-5	TRBD2	CASSTPTSGGWRGGQETQYF	TGCGCCAGCAGCACCCCCACATCCGGTGGTTGGCGCGGGGGGCAAGAGACCCAGTACTTC
TRBV5-4	NA	TRBJ2-2	TRBD1	CASSRPGTGVATGELFF	TGTGCCAGCAGCCGTCCCGGGACAGGGGTTGCCACCGGGGAGCTGTTTTTT
TRBV2	NA	TRBJ1-1	NA	CASSGESVNTEAFF	TGTGCCAGCAGTGGGGAGTCCGTGAACACTGAAGCTTTCTTT
TRBV10-2	NA	TRBJ2-5	TRBD2	CASSGDYQTSGGAETQYF	TGCGCCAGCAGTGGGGACTACCAAACCTCGGGGGGGGCGGAGACCCAGTACTTC
TRBV30	NA	TRBJ2-3	NA	CAWSVGGTADTQYF	TGTGCCTGGAGTGTAGGGGGGACAGCAGATACGCAGTATTTT
TRBV29-1	NA	TRBJ2-7	TRBD1	CSVQTGDEQYF	TGCAGCGTGCAAACAGGGGACGAGCAGTACTTC